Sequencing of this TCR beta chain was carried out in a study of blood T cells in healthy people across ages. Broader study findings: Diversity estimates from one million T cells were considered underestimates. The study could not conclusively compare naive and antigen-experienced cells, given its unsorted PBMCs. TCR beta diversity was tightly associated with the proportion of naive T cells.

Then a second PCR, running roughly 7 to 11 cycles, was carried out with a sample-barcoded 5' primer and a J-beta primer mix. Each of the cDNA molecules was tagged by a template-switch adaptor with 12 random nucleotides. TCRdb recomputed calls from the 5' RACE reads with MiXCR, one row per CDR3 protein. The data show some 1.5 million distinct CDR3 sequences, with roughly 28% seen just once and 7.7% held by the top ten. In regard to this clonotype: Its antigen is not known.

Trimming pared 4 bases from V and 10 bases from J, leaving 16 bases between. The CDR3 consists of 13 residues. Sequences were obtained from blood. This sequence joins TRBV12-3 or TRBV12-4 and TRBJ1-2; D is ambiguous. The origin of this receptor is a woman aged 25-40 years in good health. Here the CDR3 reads CASSSSTRAAYTF. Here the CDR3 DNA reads TGTGCCAGCAGTTCCTCGACAAGGGCCGCCTACACCTTC.